Listed here are 25 T cell receptor beta chains from one sample, sequenced in a study of cytomegalovirus exposure and HLA in healthy donors. PCR was performed using 60 Vbeta and 13 Jbeta primers. Repertoires were generated with immunoSEQ multiplex PCR, while TCRdb's copy carries only in-frame clones and drops some. The sample has 110,000 to 150,000 clones; approximately 80% are singletons. The sequenced sample consisted of PBMCs. The receptors were gathered from a male donor in good health and CMV-seronegative.

The V call is TRBV27, the J call TRBJ1-2; 8 nucleotides agree with TRBD1. The V gene's germline CDR1 is MNHEY and CDR2 SMNVEV (reference sequence). V was clipped by 6 bases and J by 4 bases; unmatched bases: 7. This CDR3 comprises 14 residues. DNA of the CDR3: TGTGCCAGCAGCCGTGGACAGGGTCGCTATGGCTACACCTTC. This sequence encodes CASSRGQGRYGYTF.

The gene calls are TRBV6-5 and TRBJ1-5; 8 bases fit TRBD1. Losses at the gene ends were 7 bases for V and 4 bases for J; bases not matched to a gene: 9. This CDR3 comprises 15 residues. Germline assignment: CDR1 MNHEY and CDR2 SVGAGI. The CDR3 loop reads CASKTGTGTNQPQHF. DNA of the CDR3: TGTGCCAGCAAAACCGGGACAGGCACAAATCAGCCCCAGCATTTT.

The chain is built from TRBV9 and TRBJ2-2; 12 positions agree with TRBD2. J gave up 3 bases and V 3 bases, and 9 bases lay outside the gene matches. This CDR3 region has 18 residues. The germline V gene encodes CDR1 SGDLS and CDR2 YYNGEE. The CDR3 nucleotides are TGTGCCAGCAGCGGAGCACCTAGCGGGGGGGCCTACACCGGGGAGCTGTTTTTT. It yields the protein CASSGAPSGGAYTGELFF.

V gene TRBV6-1 combines with J gene TRBJ1-1; TRBD1 is a possible D gene (5 bases). The V gene's germline CDR1 is MNHNS and CDR2 SASEGT. V was cut by 3 bases and J by 5 bases, with 10 bases left in between. CDR3 size: 13 residues. The CDR3 DNA follows: TGTGCCAGCAGTGACAGGGTGGGAACTGAAGCTTTCTTT. It yields the protein CASSDRVGTEAFF.

This clone was seen a few times. The V call is TRBV5-5, the J call TRBJ1-4; the D gene is possibly TRBD1 (5 bases). V shed 1 base and J shed 7 bases, with 17 bases lying between them. Germline V gives CDR1 SGHKS, CDR2 YYEKEE (reference sequence). The CDR3 has 16 residues. The CDR3 nucleotides read TGTGCCAGCAGCTTGTCAGGGCAGGCAAAGACTGAAAAACTGTTTTTT. Residues: CASSLSGQAKTEKLFF.

This rearrangement joins TRBV7-9 to TRBJ2-1; 7 bases match TRBD1. The junction had 15 bases not matched to a gene; V was cut back by 5 bases and J by 8 bases. The CDR3 covers 16 residues. Germline V gene lookup returns CDR1 SEHNR and CDR2 FQNEAQ (reference sequence). CDR3 in DNA: TGTGCCAGCAGCCCGAGACAGGGCCCGGGCGTCCATGAGCAGTTCTTC. Amino acids: CASSPRQGPGVHEQFF.

The V gene is TRBV27, the J gene TRBJ1-1, with unresolved D. Germline-derived CDR1 and CDR2 are MNHEY and SMNVEV (reference sequence). Trimming removed 2 bases from V and 1 base from J, with 5 bases in between. This CDR3 spans 13 amino acids. CDR3: CASSLSRNTEAFF. For the CDR3, the DNA is TGTGCCAGCAGTTTAAGCCGGAACACTGAAGCTTTCTTT.

The chain combines TRBV10-2 with TRBJ2-4, with 8 positions matching TRBD1. Germline V gene lookup returns CDR1 WSHSY and CDR2 SAAADI. CDR3 length equals 16 residues. V shed 7 bases and J 0 bases; nucleotides not matched to a gene: 8. The CDR3 bases are TGCGCCAGCAACGGACGACAGGGGCTAGCCAAAAACATTCAGTACTTC. This codes for CASNGRQGLAKNIQYF.

The CDR3 sequence is CASSLGQGPSSYEQYF. The DNA for the CDR3 is TGTGCCAGCAGCTTAGGGCAGGGGCCTAGCTCCTACGAGCAGTACTTC. The V call is TRBV7-6, the J call TRBJ2-5; maybe TRBD1 (6 bases). The last part of the DNA fits TRBJ2-7 better; the J call may be wrong. The CDR3 has 16 residues. Germline V gene sequence: CDR1 SGHVS, CDR2 FNYEAQ.

The chain carries TRBV2 and TRBJ2-5, with 9 nucleotides matching TRBD1. The J call may be wrong; the DNA end is better matched by TRBJ2-7. Germline loops: CDR1 SNHLY, CDR2 FYNNEI. This CDR3 contains 16 residues. CDR3 nucleotides: TGTGCCAGCAGTGCGCCGGGACAGGGTAGAGCTTACGAGCAGTACTTC. Encoded protein: CASSAPGQGRAYEQYF.

V usage is TRBV6-4 and J usage is TRBJ1-5; TRBD1 matches at 8 bases. Unmatched junction bases numbered 7, after V lost 4 bases and J lost 8 bases. In germline, CDR1 is MRHNA, CDR2 SNTAGT. This CDR3 comprises 14 residues. The CDR3 nucleotides read TGTGCCAGCAGTGTCTCAGGGGGCACGGAGCCCCAGCATTTT. Its translation is CASSVSGGTEPQHF.

Comments on this clone: An end of the junction does not agree with germline; a read error may underlie this. The J gene is TRBJ2-4, the V gene TRBV5-1; possibly TRBD1 for D (5 bases). The CDR3 loop spans 12 amino acids. Germline V lookup: CDR1 SGHRS, CDR2 YFSETQ. As DNA, the CDR3 is TGCGCCAGCAGCCGAGACAGAAACAGTCAGTACTTC. Its translation: CASSRDRNSQYF.

This sequence joins TRBV10-3 and TRBJ2-5, with 7 nucleotides matching TRBD2. TRBJ2-7 matches the DNA end more closely, so the J call is doubtful. This CDR3 is 15 amino acids long. Per germline, CDR1 ENHRY and CDR2 SYGVKD. The CDR3 DNA reads TGTGCCATCAGTGAGTGGGGGGGGTGGTCCTACGAGCAGTACTTC. Translation gives CAISEWGGWSYEQYF.

The J gene is TRBJ1-6, the V gene TRBV14; 8 nucleotides align to TRBD1. V lost 3 bases to trimming and J lost 9 bases; unmatched junction nucleotides: 4. The CDR3 runs to 14 residues. Germline CDR1 reads SGHDN; CDR2 reads FVKESK. This CDR3 is CASSHGQGSSPLHF. The DNA for the CDR3 is TGTGCCAGCAGCCACGGACAGGGAAGTTCACCCCTCCACTTT.

V and J are TRBV18 and TRBJ1-6; TRBD1 agrees at 8 bases. Germline V gene data show CDR1 as KGHSH and CDR2 as LQKENI. This CDR3 spans 17 amino acids. V shed 3 bases and J 8 bases; nucleotides not matched to a gene: 12. The CDR3 DNA is TGTGCCAGCTCACCTCGGACAGGGTGGCGGCTGGATTCACCCCTCCACTTT. Protein product: CASSPRTGWRLDSPLHF.

This clone was observed once. This chain links TRBV11-2 with TRBJ2-1; 11 nucleotides align to TRBD2. The CDR3 extends over 15 amino acids. Germline V lookup: CDR1 SGHAT, CDR2 FQNNGV. With 0 bases clipped from V and 10 bases from J, the junction kept 5 bases outside the gene matches. In DNA, the CDR3 is TGTGCCAGCAGCTTAGATAGTTTAGCGGGGGGGGAGCAGTTCTTC. It translates to CASSLDSLAGGEQFF.

The chain joins TRBV6-1 to TRBJ2-7; 11 nucleotides line up with TRBD2. CDR1 MNHNS and CDR2 SASEGT come from the germline V gene. This CDR3 has 14 amino acids. V trimming: 8 bases; J trimming: 3 bases; junction bases outside the gene matches: 6. This CDR3 reads CASDGGTSGYEQYF. In DNA, the CDR3 is TGTGCCAGCGACGGCGGGACTAGCGGCTACGAGCAGTACTTC.

The chain combines TRBV6-5 with TRBJ1-2, with 9 bases that match TRBD1. Losses at the gene ends were 2 bases for V and 8 bases for J; bases not matched to a gene: 6. This CDR3 comprises 14 residues. The germline gives CDR1 MNHEY, CDR2 SVGAGI. The CDR3 reads CASSYQDRGGGYTF. The CDR3 region has the DNA TGTGCCAGCAGTTACCAGGACAGGGGTGGCGGCTACACCTTC.

V gene TRBV7-2 combines with J gene TRBJ2-7, with D unresolved. V gave up 1 base and J gave up 3 bases, with 10 bases separating them. The CDR3 is made up of 14 amino acids. Germline CDR1 SGHTA, CDR2 FQGNSA. The CDR3 DNA sequence: TGTGCCAGCAGCTTAGGGGTGGGCCTCTACGAGCAGTACTTC. Encoded protein: CASSLGVGLYEQYF.

This clone was seen only a few times. V gene TRBV6-5 combines with J gene TRBJ1-1, with 9 bases matching TRBD1. The CDR3 spans 13 residues. V lost 8 bases, J lost 2 bases, and 3 bases stayed unmatched. Germline CDR1 is MNHEY and CDR2 is SVGAGI. The CDR3 here is CASSTGGNTEAFF. DNA for the CDR3: TGTGCCAGCTCCACAGGGGGCAACACTGAAGCTTTCTTT.

The V call is TRBV7-9, the J call TRBJ1-2; the match to TRBD1 covers 8 bases. The germline V gene encodes CDR1 SEHNR and CDR2 FQNEAQ (reference sequence). This CDR3 has 17 amino acids. V dropped 4 bases and J dropped 4; count of bases not matched to a gene: 14. In DNA form, the CDR3 reads TGTGCCAGCAGCTCAGACCGGGACAGGCCCCCTGTCTATGGCTACACCTTC. Its protein is CASSSDRDRPPVYGYTF.

This clone was observed a few times. The V and J genes are TRBV5-6 and TRBJ2-2; 7 nucleotides match TRBD2. The germline gives CDR1 SGHDT, CDR2 YYEEEE. The V gene end was trimmed by 8 bases and the J gene end by 3 bases; junction bases not matched to a gene: 1. CDR3 length: 12 amino acids. The CDR3 region has the DNA TGTGCCAGGGGGGGGGACACCGGGGAGCTGTTTTTT. This encodes CARGGDTGELFF.

The V call is TRBV18, the J call TRBJ2-5; possible D gene TRBD1, 5 bases. The CDR3 has 15 residues. Germline CDR1 reads KGHSH; CDR2 reads LQKENI. V was cut by 0 bases and J by 5 bases, with 13 bases left in between. The CDR3 spells CASSPPSRAWETQYF. The CDR3 DNA follows: TGTGCCAGCTCACCACCGAGCAGGGCCTGGGAGACCCAGTACTTC. Based on the CDR3 plus reference TRBV18 and TRBJ2-5, the full variable domain is NAGVMQNPRHLVRRRGQEARLRCSPMKGHSHVYWYRQLPEEGLKFMVYLQKENIIDESGMPKERFSAEFPKEGPSILRIQQVVRGDSAAYFCASSPPSRAWETQYFGPGTRLLVL.

The chain couples TRBV19 to TRBJ2-1; 10 nucleotides align to TRBD1. Germline CDR1 is LNHDA and CDR2 is SQIVND (reference sequence). V trimming: 4 bases; J trimming: 7 bases; junction bases outside the gene matches: 7. This CDR3 spans 15 amino acids. In DNA, the CDR3 is TGTGCCAGTAGTACCGACAGGGGGCTAAGGAATGAGCAGTTCTTC. It is translated as CASSTDRGLRNEQFF.

A single count supports this clone. The chain recombines TRBV6-5 with TRBJ2-7; D is perhaps TRBD2 (5 bases). This CDR3 contains 14 residues. The germline V gene has CDR1 MNHEY and CDR2 SVGAGI. The ends were cut back, 2 bases at V and 4 bases at J, with 12 bases in the middle. Written as DNA, the CDR3 is TGTGCCAGCAGTTACGTAACGGGATCTTACGAGCAGTACTTC. This sequence encodes CASSYVTGSYEQYF.